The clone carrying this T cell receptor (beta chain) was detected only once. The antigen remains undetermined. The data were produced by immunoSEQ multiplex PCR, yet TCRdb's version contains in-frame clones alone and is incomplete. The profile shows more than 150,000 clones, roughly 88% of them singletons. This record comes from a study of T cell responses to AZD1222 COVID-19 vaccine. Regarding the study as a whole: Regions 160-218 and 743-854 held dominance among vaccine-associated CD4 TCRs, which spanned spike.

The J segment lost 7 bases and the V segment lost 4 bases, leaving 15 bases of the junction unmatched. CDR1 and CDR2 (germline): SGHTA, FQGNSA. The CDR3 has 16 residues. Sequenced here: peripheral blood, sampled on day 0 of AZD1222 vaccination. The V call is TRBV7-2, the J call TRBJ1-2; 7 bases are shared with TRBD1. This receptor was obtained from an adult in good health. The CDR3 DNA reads TGTGCCAGCAGCTCGGGGGTAAGACAGGGATACGTTGGCTACACCTTC. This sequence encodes CASSSGVRQGYVGYTF.